This TCR beta chain was obtained from a study of STAT5B mutations in CD4+ large granular lymphocyte leukemia. Overall study results and limits: 25% of private leukemic clonotypes occurred rarely in other patients' non-leukemic repertoires. Patient CD4-sorted repertoires looked more clonal than healthy CD4+ repertoires, even without putative leukemic clones. TRBV06-family usage was enriched in top patient clones (8/27) versus controls (2/35).

In the authors' workflow: The detection floor for productive clonotype frequency was 2.59 x 10-5. This table comes from immunoSEQ multiplex PCR, and its TCRdb copy is limited to in-frame clones, with some not included. V and J calls and clone size come straight from that table; D and trimming were deduced from the DNA. The data contain more than 30,000 clones, less than 85% of them singletons. Germline CDR1 and CDR2: DFQATT and SNEGSKA (reference sequence). This CDR3 region has 10 residues. As for this clone: Its antigen is not identified.

This receptor was obtained from a human donor in good health. The chain links TRBV20-1 to TRBJ1-1; D is unresolved. Sequences were obtained from CD4+ T cells from blood buffy coats. The CDR3 bases are TGCAGCCTTAGGGAGACTGAAGCTTTCTTT. Translation gives CSLRETEAFF.